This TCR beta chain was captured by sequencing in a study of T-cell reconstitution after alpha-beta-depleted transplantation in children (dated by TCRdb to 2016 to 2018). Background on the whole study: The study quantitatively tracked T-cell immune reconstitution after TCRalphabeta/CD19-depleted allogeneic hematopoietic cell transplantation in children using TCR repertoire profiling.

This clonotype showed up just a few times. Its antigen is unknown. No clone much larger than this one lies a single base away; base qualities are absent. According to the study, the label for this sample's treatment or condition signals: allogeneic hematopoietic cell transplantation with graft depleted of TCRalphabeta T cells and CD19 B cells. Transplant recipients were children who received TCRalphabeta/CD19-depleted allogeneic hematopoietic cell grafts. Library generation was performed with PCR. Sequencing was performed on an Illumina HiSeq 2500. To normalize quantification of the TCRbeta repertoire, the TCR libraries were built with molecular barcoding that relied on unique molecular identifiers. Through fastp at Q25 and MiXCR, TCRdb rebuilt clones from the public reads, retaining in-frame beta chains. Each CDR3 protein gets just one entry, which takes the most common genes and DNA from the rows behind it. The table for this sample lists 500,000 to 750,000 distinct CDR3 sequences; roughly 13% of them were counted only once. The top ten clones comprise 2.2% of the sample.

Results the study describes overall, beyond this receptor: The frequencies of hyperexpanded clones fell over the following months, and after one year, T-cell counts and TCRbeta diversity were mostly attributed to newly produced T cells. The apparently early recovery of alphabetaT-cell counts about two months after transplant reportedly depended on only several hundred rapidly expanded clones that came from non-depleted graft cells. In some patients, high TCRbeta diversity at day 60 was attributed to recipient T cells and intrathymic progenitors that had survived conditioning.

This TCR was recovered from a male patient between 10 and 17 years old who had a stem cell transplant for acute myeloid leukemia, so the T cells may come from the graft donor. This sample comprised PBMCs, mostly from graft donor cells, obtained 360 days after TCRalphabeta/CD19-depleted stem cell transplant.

The CDR3 sequence is CASSIGTSYEQYF. The DNA reads TGTGCCAGCAGCATTGGGACGTCCTACGAGCAGTACTTC. The rearranged chain carries TRBV7-2 and TRBJ2-7; the D gene could be TRBD1 or TRBD2, each one agreeing over 5 bases. Counted from cysteine to phenylalanine, this CDR3 has 13 amino acids. The DNA shown is the 39-base CDR3, in frame from base 1. V is shortened by 5 bases, J by 1 base, and the region joining them spans 9 bases. CDR1 and CDR2 are drawn from the germline V gene: SGHTA, FQGNSA.